One TCR beta chain is described in this entry. This sample is drawn from a study of T cell responses to AZD1222 COVID-19 vaccine. Only in-frame clones appear in the TCRdb table, and some are missing; sequencing was by immunoSEQ multiplex PCR. The table records over 110,000 clones, approximately 87% of them present only once. The germline V gene has CDR1 GTSNPN and CDR2 SVGIG (reference sequence). Trimming at V came to 5 bases and at J to 1 base, leaving 4 bases not matched to a gene. The CDR3 has 13 amino acids. The sequence came from an adult who received the AZD1222 COVID-19 vaccine. The rearrangement joins TRBV30 to TRBJ1-1, with TRBD1 matching over 7 bases. The sequenced sample was peripheral blood, obtained 28 days after the second AZD1222 dose. The CDR3 DNA reads TGTGCCTGGCTTCACAGGGGGAACACTGAAGCTTTCTTT. Encoded protein: CAWLHRGNTEAFF.